This TCR beta chain was documented in a study of response to subunit inactivated influenza vaccine. In this sample, this clonotype turned up many times. The CDR3 consists of 12 residues. V was trimmed by 3 bases and J by 0 bases, leaving 6 bases between them. The V gene's germline CDR1 is DFQATT and CDR2 SNEGSKA (reference sequence). One entry per CDR3 protein results from TCRdb running MiXCR on the RT-PCR reads. The sample has about 570,000 distinct CDR3 sequences; 11% are singletons. These sequences were also reported in another study, on T cells expressing NK-cell markers. As reported in that work: TCR beta cDNA was made by 5'RACE template switching with UMIs. It was from sorted CD3+CD56+NKG2C+, CD3+CD56+NKG2C- and CD3+CD56-NKG2C+ T cells that TCR beta repertoires came. Within the sequenced cohort of eight donors, seven exhibited HCMV seropositivity and one was seronegative.

The sequence came from a man in his fifties or sixties who received an inactivated influenza vaccine. The material was PBMCs from blood, obtained on the day of vaccination. The chain couples TRBV20-1 to TRBJ2-7; maybe TRBD1 (6 bases). CDR3 region: CSARTGSYEQYF. The CDR3 bases are TGCAGTGCTAGGACAGGCTCCTACGAGCAGTACTTC.